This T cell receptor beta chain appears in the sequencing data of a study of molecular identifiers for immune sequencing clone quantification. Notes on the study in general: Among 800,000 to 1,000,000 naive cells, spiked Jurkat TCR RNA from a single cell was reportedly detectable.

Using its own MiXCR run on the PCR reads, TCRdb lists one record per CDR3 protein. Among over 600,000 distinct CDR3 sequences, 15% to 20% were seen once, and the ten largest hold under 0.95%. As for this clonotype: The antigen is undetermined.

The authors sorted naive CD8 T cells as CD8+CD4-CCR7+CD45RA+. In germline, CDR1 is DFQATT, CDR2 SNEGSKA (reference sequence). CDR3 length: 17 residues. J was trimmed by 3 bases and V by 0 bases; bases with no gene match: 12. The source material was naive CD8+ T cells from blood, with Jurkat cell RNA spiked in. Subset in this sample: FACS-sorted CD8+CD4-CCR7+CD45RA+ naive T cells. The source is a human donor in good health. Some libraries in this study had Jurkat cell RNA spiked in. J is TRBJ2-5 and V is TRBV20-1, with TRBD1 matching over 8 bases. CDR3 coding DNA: TGCAGTGCTAGAGATTCGGGTGCAGGGGGCGTTGAAGAGACCCAGTACTTC. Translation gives CSARDSGAGGVEETQYF.